This T cell receptor beta chain was retrieved from a study of human T cells and chemical hapten exposure. About the study: The scalp of each patient received a weekly diphenylcyclopropenone dose for the full roughly 24-week study.

The germline V gene encodes CDR1 SEHNR and CDR2 FQNEAQ (reference sequence). The CDR3 has 14 amino acids. V shed 1 base and J shed 8 bases, with 14 bases lying between them. Comments on this clonotype: Its matching antigen is unknown.

Time point meaning: patch test 1, 2 weeks after DPC sensitization. Treatment described: therapeutic diphenylcyclopropenone sensitization with weekly scalp DPC. Blood draws preceded each patch test application. MiXCR, applied by TCRdb to the RACE reads, yields one record per CDR3 protein. The sample yields 75,000 to 100,000 distinct CDR3 sequences, about 10% seen once. Broader study findings: Expanded TCRs were compared with controls, and the expanded TCRs formed significantly more large CDR3 similarity clusters.

The specimen comprised whole blood, sampled in connection with sensitization to the hapten diphenylcyclopropenone (DPC). This sequence joins TRBV7-9 and TRBJ1-2; perhaps TRBD1 as D (5 bases). The clonotype comes from a man in his forties or fifties with alopecia areata. Some clones in this sample may be carry-over from other donors' samples. The CDR3 loop reads CASSLGTLRGGYTF. The CDR3, as DNA: TGTGCCAGCAGCTTAGGGACTTTAAGGGGAGGCTACACCTTC. Using reference TRBV7-9 and TRBJ1-2 for the parts outside the CDR3, the full variable domain is DTGVSQNPRHKITKRGQNVTFRCDPISEHNRLYWYRQTLGQGPEFLTYFQNEAQLEKSRLLSDRFSAERPKGSFSTLEIQRTEQGDSAMYLCASSLGTLRGGYTFGSGTRLTVV.